The 6 T cell receptor beta chains in this list originate from one sample, sequenced in a study of T cells in Graves' hyperthyroidism and ophthalmopathy. Authors of the study amplified TCR beta CDR3 regions from RNA transcripts. HTBI primers were the set used in a first-round RT-PCR of the TCR CDR3. TCRdb independently ran MiXCR on the multiplex PCR reads; one entry per CDR3 protein. The profile shows roughly 350,000 distinct CDR3 sequences, approximately 13% of them singletons. Sequencing used blood. The origin of the receptors is a woman aged 40 to 50 with Graves' ophthalmopathy.

The sample holds many counts of this clonotype. The chain links TRBV7-9 to TRBJ2-1, with D unclear. Germline CDR1 SEHNR, CDR2 FQNEAQ (reference sequence). The V gene lost 8 bases and the J gene lost 5 bases, with 4 bases spanning the gap. The length of the CDR3 is 10 residues. The CDR3 DNA is TGTGCCAGCCGGCACAATGAGCAGTTCTTC. It yields the protein CASRHNEQFF.

This clonotype was detected many times. The V and J genes are TRBV7-2 and TRBJ2-3; D unresolved. Germline V gene sequence: CDR1 SGHTA, CDR2 FQGNSA. The CDR3 spans 14 residues. Deletions cut 2 bases from V and 3 bases from J, with 9 bases between. The chain's CDR3 is CASSLPSVTDTQYF. DNA of the CDR3: TGTGCCAGCAGCTTACCCTCTGTGACAGATACGCAGTATTTT.

This clonotype was observed at least ten times. The rearrangement joins TRBV28 to TRBJ2-7; TRBD2 matches 8 bases. Germline loops: CDR1 MDHEN, CDR2 SYDVKM. CDR3 length: 15 residues. The V gene end was trimmed by 5 bases and the J gene end by 3 bases; junction bases not matched to a gene: 9. The CDR3 region has the DNA TGTGCCAGCAGTCTTACAAGCGGGAGACTCTACGAGCAGTACTTC. It is translated as CASSLTSGRLYEQYF.

At least ten counts were recorded for this clonotype. This chain uses TRBV6-1 with TRBJ1-4; 7 positions agree with TRBD1. The CDR3 length is 16 residues. The V segment lost 1 base and the J segment 8 bases; nucleotides outside the gene matches: 10. Germline CDR1 reads MNHNS; CDR2 reads SASEGT. DNA for the CDR3: TGTGCCAGCAGTGAAGTGGGCCCGGGAGGGGGCGAAAAACTGTTTTTT. Protein: CASSEVGPGGGEKLFF.

V gene TRBV19 combines with J gene TRBJ2-7, with 11 bases identical to TRBD2. Losses at the gene ends were 3 bases for V and 1 base for J; bases not matched to a gene: 2. Germline lookup yields CDR1 LNHDA and CDR2 SQIVND (reference sequence). This CDR3 comprises 15 residues. The CDR3 DNA reads as TGTGCCAGTAGTATTTCTAGCGGGGGGTCCTACGAGCAGTACTTC. Encoded protein: CASSISSGGSYEQYF.

This clonotype has a count of ten or more. The genes are TRBV5-1 and TRBJ1-6; D is undetermined. Germline V gene lookup returns CDR1 SGHRS and CDR2 YFSETQ. The CDR3 contains 17 residues. Trimming removed 0 bases at V and 2 bases at J, with 12 bases between. The CDR3 bases are TGCGCCAGCAGCTTGGTCTCCCTAACTACCTATAATTCACCCCTCCACTTT. It yields the protein CASSLVSLTTYNSPLHF.